Below are 23 T cell receptor beta chains sequenced from a single sample in a study of blood T cell repertoires in COVID-19. Using immunoSEQ multiplex PCR, the repertoire was profiled, and TCRdb retains in-frame clones only, with some absent. The profile covers 300,000 to 400,000 clones, with more than 80% appearing a single time and about 2.9% taken by the ten largest. The sequenced sample consisted of peripheral blood. Every receptor here comes from a woman aged 30 to 39 with COVID-19, enrolled during active disease.

Worth noting for this clone: The same CDR3 is also encoded by other DNA sequences in this sample. This chain joins TRBV6-6 and TRBJ1-5; perhaps TRBD1 as D (5 bases). Germline V gene sequence: CDR1 MNHNY, CDR2 SVGAGI (reference sequence). V lost 0 bases to trimming and J lost 1 base, with 7 bases between them. The CDR3 is 15 amino acids. DNA for the CDR3: TGTGCCAGCAGTTACTCCGGGGGAAGCAATCAGCCCCAGCATTTT. Translating it yields CASSYSGGSNQPQHF.

CDR3 sequence reads: CASSLAGTGQNTEAFF. CDR3 nucleotides: TGCGCCAGCAGCTTGGCCGGGACAGGACAAAACACTGAAGCTTTCTTT. The V gene is TRBV5-1, the J gene TRBJ1-1; 8 bases are shared with TRBD1. There are 16 residues in the CDR3. CDR1 and CDR2 (germline): SGHRS, YFSETQ. V was clipped by 0 bases and J by 2 bases; unmatched bases: 6.

This clone was detected only once. V is TRBV6-2 or TRBV6-3 and J is TRBJ1-6, with 9 nucleotides matching TRBD1. The CDR3 loop spans 15 amino acids. The germline CDR1 and CDR2 sequences are MNHEY and SVGEGT. With V trimmed by 6 bases and J by 7 bases, 7 bases remained unmatched. CDR3 protein: CASSIRTGDNSPLHF. The CDR3, as DNA: TGTGCCAGCAGCATACGGACAGGGGACAATTCACCCCTCCACTTT.

This clone was counted a few times. The V call is TRBV4-3, the J call TRBJ2-1, with D perhaps TRBD2 (5 bases). CDR3 size: 14 residues. Germline V lookup: CDR1 LGHNA, CDR2 YSLEER. Trimming took 3 bases from V and 2 from J, leaving 8 bases between them. For the CDR3, the DNA is TGCGCCAGCAGCCACCCCGGGGCCTACAATGAGCAGTTCTTC. Amino acid sequence: CASSHPGAYNEQFF.

This rearrangement joins TRBV7-2 to TRBJ2-3, with 9 bases matching TRBD2. The ends lost 5 bases at V and 6 bases at J; junction bases unmatched: 12. Germline assignment: CDR1 SGHTA and CDR2 FQGNSA. CDR3 length equals 16 residues. CDR3 coding DNA: TGTGCCAGCAGCCTAGACTATTCGAGCGGGAGGGATACGCAGTATTTT. This sequence encodes CASSLDYSSGRDTQYF.

The sample holds a few counts of this clone. V usage is TRBV5-1 and J usage is TRBJ2-7; 7 bases are shared with TRBD1. CDR1 and CDR2 (germline): SGHRS, YFSETQ. The junction had 6 bases not matched to a gene; V was cut back by 2 bases and J by 4 bases. The CDR3 extends over 14 amino acids. CDR3 region: CASSLAQGPYEQYF. CDR3 nucleotide sequence: TGCGCCAGCAGCTTAGCACAGGGGCCTTACGAGCAGTACTTC.

The chain employs TRBV18 and TRBJ1-4, with unresolved D. Trimming stripped 4 bases from V and 0 bases from J, with 15 bases between. Germline CDR1 reads KGHSH; CDR2 reads LQKENI. The CDR3 has 17 residues. CDR3 DNA sequence: TGTGCCAGCTCACGCAGTTTGCTTGGTACAACTAATGAAAAACTGTTTTTT. Amino acid sequence: CASSRSLLGTTNEKLFF.

This chain uses TRBV5-1 with TRBJ2-5, with 16 positions matching TRBD2. V lost 2 bases and J lost 5; bases outside the gene matches: 6. The germline V gene encodes CDR1 SGHRS and CDR2 YFSETQ. The length of the CDR3 is 17 residues. As DNA, the CDR3 is TGCGCCAGCAGCTTAGGGACTAGCGGGAGGGCCTCGGAGACCCAGTACTTC. It specifies CASSLGTSGRASETQYF. Looking up the rest from reference TRBV5-1 and TRBJ2-5 gives the full variable domain: KAGVTQTPRYLIKTRGQQVTLSCSPISGHRSVSWYQQTPGQGLQFLFEYFSETQRNKGNFPGRFSGRQFSNSRSEMNVSTLELGDSALYLCASSLGTSGRASETQYFGPGTRLLVL.

The chain employs TRBV19 and TRBJ1-6; 10 nucleotides agree with TRBD1. Germline V gene lookup returns CDR1 LNHDA and CDR2 SQIVND (reference sequence). The CDR3 is 16 amino acids. Unmatched junction bases numbered 7, after V lost 2 bases and J lost 9 bases. The DNA of the CDR3 is TGTGCCAGTAGTATATCCGGGGACAGGGGATTTTCACCCCTCCACTTT. Translating gives CASSISGDRGFSPLHF.

V and J are TRBV6-2 or TRBV6-3 and TRBJ2-7; TRBD1 matches at 7 bases. V shed 5 bases, J shed 4 bases, and the junction held 5 bases outside the gene matches. The V gene's germline CDR1 is MNHEY and CDR2 SVGEGT. The CDR3 is 13 amino acids. CDR3 nucleotide sequence: TGTGCCAGCAGTCCCGGGACAGTTTACGAGCAGTACTTC. Protein product: CASSPGTVYEQYF.

The chain is built from TRBV6-5 and TRBJ1-2; unclear D gene. The V end was cut by 5 bases, the J end by 1 base, with 11 bases between. The CDR3 length is 14 residues. Per germline, CDR1 MNHEY and CDR2 SVGAGI. The CDR3 spells CASSPAASNYGYTF. DNA for the CDR3: TGTGCCAGCAGTCCCGCGGCCAGTAACTATGGCTACACCTTC.

This clone appeared once. The V call is TRBV27, the J call TRBJ2-3; 10 bases are a match to TRBD2. After removal of 6 bases from V and 0 bases from J, the junction contained 9 bases not matched to a gene. CDR1 is MNHEY and CDR2 is SMNVEV in the germline V gene (reference sequence). There are 17 residues in the CDR3. The CDR3 DNA reads as TGTGCCAGCAGGTATTTTAGCGGGGGGAAGAGCACAGATACGCAGTATTTT. Residues: CASRYFSGGKSTDTQYF.

The rearrangement joins TRBV29-1 to TRBJ1-1, with D uncertain. Trimming stripped 4 bases from V and 0 bases from J, with 12 bases between. CDR1 is SQVTM and CDR2 is ANQGSEA in the germline V gene. The CDR3 contains 14 residues. This chain's CDR3 is CSVAGTRMNTEAFF. CDR3 in DNA: TGCAGCGTTGCGGGAACACGCATGAACACTGAAGCTTTCTTT.

The CDR3 bases are TGCAGTGCTAGTACAGGGGCCCAACTACGAGCTTTCTTT. Protein: CSASTGAQLRAFF. The rearrangement joins TRBV20-1 to TRBJ1-1; 7 bases fit TRBD1. CDR1 is DFQATT, CDR2 SNEGSKA, per germline (reference sequence). The CDR3 is 13 residues long. V gave up 3 bases and J gave up 10 bases; unmatched junction bases: 11.

The chain employs TRBV18 and TRBJ2-2, with 7 bases fitting TRBD2. V was clipped by 3 bases and J by 5 bases; unmatched bases: 3. The germline CDR1 and CDR2 sequences are KGHSH and LQKENI. This CDR3 has 14 residues. Here the CDR3 DNA reads TGTGCCAGCTCACCCCCCGGGAGGACCGGGGAGCTGTTTTTT. This codes for CASSPPGRTGELFF.

The rearrangement links TRBV7-6 to TRBJ2-1, with 9 bases aligning to TRBD2. After removal of 5 bases from V and 8 bases from J, the junction contained 10 bases not matched to a gene. Germline CDR1 SGHVS, CDR2 FNYEAQ. The CDR3 sequence is 15 residues long. The CDR3 protein is CASSPAGGLWDEQFF. CDR3 sequence (DNA): TGTGCCAGCAGCCCAGCGGGGGGCCTTTGGGATGAGCAGTTCTTC.

This clone was found a few times. The chain has TRBV4-1 and TRBJ2-1; 9 bases fit TRBD2. The J segment lost 10 bases and the V segment lost 4 bases, leaving 14 bases of the junction unmatched. Per the germline V gene, CDR1 is MGHRA and CDR2 is YSYEKL. The length of the CDR3 is 16 residues. For the CDR3, the DNA is TGCGCCAGCAGCCCGTCTTGGCGGGAGGGCCGCAGGGAGCAGTTCTTC. It codes for CASSPSWREGRREQFF.

The rearrangement joins TRBV10-3 to TRBJ2-2, with 9 bases fitting TRBD1. The CDR3 covers 15 residues. Germline CDR1 ENHRY, CDR2 SYGVKD. V was pared by 4 bases and J by 5 bases, with 5 bases of the junction left unmatched. In DNA form, the CDR3 reads TGTGCCATCAGTGCTACAGGGGGCGAAACCGGGGAGCTGTTTTTT. It specifies CAISATGGETGELFF.

The gene calls are TRBV5-6 and TRBJ1-3; 8 nucleotides agree with TRBD1. Germline V lookup: CDR1 SGHDT, CDR2 YYEEEE. V was clipped by 3 bases and J by 4 bases; unmatched bases: 3. This CDR3 has 14 residues. For the CDR3, the DNA is TGTGCCAGCAGCTCAGGGGGCTTAGGAAACACCATATATTTT. This codes for CASSSGGLGNTIYF.

The chain links TRBV11-2 to TRBJ1-2, with a possible D match to TRBD1 (5 bases). The CDR3 has 16 amino acids. Trimming took off 6 bases at V and 4 bases at J, with 21 bases between the two ends. In germline, CDR1 is SGHAT, CDR2 FQNNGV. The CDR3 DNA follows: TGTGCCAGCAGAGCCGGGTCCCCAGACGGGGGCTATGGCTACACCTTC. Translated: CASRAGSPDGGYGYTF. Supplemented by reference TRBV11-2 and TRBJ1-2, the full variable domain reads EAGVAQSPRYKIIEKRQSVAFWCNPISGHATLYWYQQILGQGPKLLIQFQNNGVVDDSQLPKDRFSAERLKGVDSTLKIQPAKLEDSAVYLCASRAGSPDGGYGYTFGSGTRLTVV.

The chain joins TRBV28 to TRBJ1-1; D is undetermined. Germline lookup yields CDR1 MDHEN and CDR2 SYDVKM. The length of the CDR3 is 14 residues. With 5 bases removed from V and 1 base from J, the gap between germline ends came to 11 bases. The CDR3 loop reads CASSEQQRNTEAFF. As DNA, the CDR3 is TGTGCCAGCAGTGAACAGCAACGGAACACTGAAGCTTTCTTT.

The count of this clone is one. The chain employs TRBV11-3 and TRBJ2-5; TRBD2 agrees at 8 bases. Germline-derived CDR1 and CDR2 are SGHNT and YENEEA. J lost 5 bases, V lost 3 bases, and 5 bases had no gene match. The CDR3 is 14 amino acids. CDR3 DNA: TGTGCCAGCAGCTTTAGCGGGGTCCGGGAGACCCAGTACTTC. Residues: CASSFSGVRETQYF.

The chain links TRBV19 to TRBJ2-1; TRBD2 matches at 10 bases. CDR3 size: 17 residues. Per germline, CDR1 LNHDA and CDR2 SQIVND (reference sequence). After removal of 7 bases from V and 4 bases from J, the junction contained 13 bases not matched to a gene. Here the CDR3 reads CASMGTVWTSGYNEQFF. The CDR3 DNA reads TGTGCCAGTATGGGGACAGTCTGGACTAGCGGATACAATGAGCAGTTCTTC.